This T cell receptor (beta chain) emerged from a study of response to subunit inactivated influenza vaccine. The CDR3 has 16 residues. The V and J ends lost 2 bases and 0 bases respectively, with 8 bases between them. From the RT-PCR reads, TCRdb called clonotypes with MiXCR, one entry per CDR3 protein. The table records around 490,000 distinct CDR3 sequences, around 8% of them present only once. This clonotype was picked up many times. The sequence was obtained from a man between 50 and 75 years old who received an inactivated influenza vaccine. This specimen consisted of PBMCs from blood, obtained around 25 months after vaccination. The V call is TRBV12-3 or TRBV12-4, the J call TRBJ1-6, with unresolved D. The DNA of the CDR3 is TGTGCCAGCAGTTTACGGCAGAGCTCCTATAATTCACCCCTCCACTTT. The encoded protein is CASSLRQSSYNSPLHF.